These 8 T cell receptor beta chains originate from one sample sequenced in a study of blood T cell repertoires in COVID-19. The assay was immunoSEQ multiplex PCR, and TCRdb's table has in-frame clones only and misses some. The sample consists of about 160,000 clones, 80% of them appearing once. The sample was PBMCs or T cells enriched from blood (not recorded which). The receptors shown here come from a woman in her fifties or sixties who had recovered from COVID-19.

The sample holds many counts of this clone. The rearrangement joins TRBV10-3 to TRBJ2-1, with 10 positions matching TRBD2. CDR3 length: 16 amino acids. CDR1 is ENHRY and CDR2 is SYGVKD in the germline V gene. V lost 5 bases, J lost 0 bases, and 4 bases stayed unmatched. The CDR3 region has the DNA TGTGCCATCAGTCCGGGACTAGCGCTCTCCTACAATGAGCAGTTCTTC. As protein: CAISPGLALSYNEQFF.

V is TRBV19 and J is TRBJ2-7, with TRBD1 as a possible D gene (6 bases). Trimming pared 3 bases from V and 3 bases from J, leaving 9 bases between. The CDR3 has 13 residues. Germline assignment: CDR1 LNHDA and CDR2 SQIVND (reference sequence). This CDR3 is CASSMVGGYEQYF. The DNA of the CDR3 is TGTGCCAGTAGTATGGTAGGGGGCTACGAGCAGTACTTC.

V and J are TRBV9 and TRBJ1-1; 11 bases agree with TRBD1. The length of the CDR3 is 17 residues. Germline trimming cut 2 bases from V and 0 bases from J; bases unmatched to any gene: 6. The germline V gene encodes CDR1 SGDLS and CDR2 YYNGEE. CDR3 DNA: TGTGCCAGCAGCGTGCTAGGACAGGGGGCTATGAACACTGAAGCTTTCTTT. Translation: CASSVLGQGAMNTEAFF.

The chain employs TRBV4-1 and TRBJ2-7, with TRBD2 matching 9 bases. The junction had 8 bases not matched to a gene; V was cut back by 4 bases and J by 4 bases. The CDR3 sequence is 15 residues long. Germline V lookup: CDR1 MGHRA, CDR2 YSYEKL. The CDR3 is CASSLLSSGGYEQYF. The DNA for the CDR3 is TGCGCCAGCAGCCTCCTTAGTAGCGGGGGATACGAGCAGTACTTC.

Only a few counts were recorded for this clone. The chain carries TRBV5-1 and TRBJ2-1, with TRBD2 matching over 7 bases. Germline CDR1 SGHRS, CDR2 YFSETQ. The trim removed 6 bases at V and 6 bases at J, leaving 12 bases unmatched. The CDR3 runs to 15 residues. CDR3 nucleotide sequence: TGCGCCAGCACCCCATGGGGGAGGGACTCCAATGAGCAGTTCTTC. This sequence encodes CASTPWGRDSNEQFF.

The gene calls are TRBV4-1 and TRBJ2-7, with D perhaps TRBD1 (5 bases). The germline V gene encodes CDR1 MGHRA and CDR2 YSYEKL. This CDR3 has 14 amino acids. V was trimmed by 6 bases and J by 2 bases, leaving 14 bases between them. CDR3 sequence reads: CASRQDTRPYEQYF. DNA of the CDR3: TGCGCCAGCAGACAGGACACCCGACCCTACGAGCAGTACTTC.

The CDR3 region is CAWSSPRLGGKRNTEAFF. The CDR3 region has the DNA TGTGCCTGGAGTTCCCCCCGGTTGGGCGGGAAAAGGAACACTGAAGCTTTCTTT. The J gene is TRBJ1-1, the V gene TRBV30, with D unresolved. CDR1 is GTSNPN, CDR2 SVGIG, per germline (reference sequence). This CDR3 region has 18 residues. The germline V and J ends were trimmed by 2 bases and 1 base, with 23 bases remaining between them.

The chain joins TRBV6-1 to TRBJ1-5; the match to TRBD1 covers 7 bases. Looked up from germline, CDR1 is MNHNS and CDR2 is SASEGT. The V and J ends lost 3 bases and 7 bases, in that order; junction bases with no gene match: 6. The CDR3 spans 14 residues. CDR3 sequence reads: CASSETGLVQPQHF. In DNA form, the CDR3 reads TGTGCCAGCAGTGAGACAGGGTTGGTACAGCCCCAGCATTTT.